Following are 26 T cell receptor beta chains from one sample sequenced in a study of cytomegalovirus exposure and HLA in healthy donors. Only in-frame clones appear in the TCRdb table, and some are missing; sequencing was by immunoSEQ multiplex PCR. The sample holds about 220,000 clones, around nine tenths seen once. The source material was PBMCs. The receptor set was obtained from a woman aged 18-30 years in good health and CMV-seronegative.

The J gene is TRBJ1-2, the V gene TRBV5-6, with 8 nucleotides matching TRBD1. The junction had 6 bases not matched to a gene; V was cut back by 5 bases and J by 3 bases. CDR1 is SGHDT and CDR2 is YYEEEE in the germline V gene. This CDR3 spans 14 amino acids. The CDR3 region is CASSPTGDHYGYTF. The DNA of the CDR3 is TGTGCCAGCAGTCCGACAGGGGATCACTATGGCTACACCTTC.

The chain has TRBV27 and TRBJ2-7; D might be TRBD2 (6 bases). V was shortened by 4 bases and J by 3 bases, with 16 bases between the two germline ends. Germline V gives CDR1 MNHEY, CDR2 SMNVEV (reference sequence). The CDR3 consists of 15 residues. The CDR3 is CASSSIPTSFYEQYF. CDR3 bases: TGTGCCAGCAGTTCAATACCGACTAGTTTCTACGAGCAGTACTTC.

The rearrangement joins TRBV5-1 to TRBJ1-3, with 11 bases fitting TRBD1. Germline V lookup: CDR1 SGHRS, CDR2 YFSETQ. Unmatched junction bases numbered 7, after V lost 4 bases and J lost 4 bases. The CDR3 is made up of 16 amino acids. The CDR3 sequence: CASSASGTGGGNTIYF. In DNA, the CDR3 is TGCGCCAGCAGCGCGTCCGGGACAGGGGGAGGAAACACCATATATTTT.

The CDR3 sequence is CASSANTGGALTPLHF. The CDR3 nucleotides read TGTGCCAGCAGCGCCAATACAGGGGGCGCCCTGACACCCCTCCACTTT. V and J are TRBV9 and TRBJ1-6, with TRBD1 matching over 9 bases. Germline V lookup: CDR1 SGDLS, CDR2 YYNGEE. V lost 3 bases, J lost 11 bases, and 12 bases stayed unmatched. This CDR3 region has 16 residues.

As regards this clone: Other DNA sequences in this sample translate to the same CDR3. The CDR3 sequence: CASSSGLAGNEQFF. The CDR3 DNA follows: TGTGCCAGCAGTTCCGGACTAGCGGGGAATGAGCAGTTCTTC. The chain joins TRBV6-5 to TRBJ2-1; the match to TRBD2 covers 12 bases. Per germline, CDR1 MNHEY and CDR2 SVGAGI. V dropped 4 bases and J dropped 7; count of bases not matched to a gene: 2. This CDR3 spans 14 amino acids.

The chain is built from TRBV7-2 and TRBJ1-1; no definite D call. Germline CDR1 and CDR2: SGHTA and FQGNSA. The CDR3 length is 15 residues. V lost 0 bases to trimming and J lost 3 bases, with 11 bases between them. Here the CDR3 reads CASSLARSPYTEAFF. The CDR3 bases are TGTGCCAGCAGCTTAGCTCGGAGTCCGTACACTGAAGCTTTCTTT.

The V call is TRBV5-1, the J call TRBJ1-1; 9 bases are a match to TRBD1. V dropped 0 bases and J dropped 11; count of bases not matched to a gene: 2. The CDR3 has 12 amino acids. The V gene's germline CDR1 is SGHRS and CDR2 YFSETQ. CDR3 nucleotides: TGCGCCAGCAGCTTGGGGGACAGGGAGGCTTTCTTT. Translating it yields CASSLGDREAFF.

This chain links TRBV19 with TRBJ2-7; TRBD1 is a possible D gene (6 bases). Trimming took 3 bases from V and 0 from J, leaving 9 bases between them. The V gene's germline CDR1 is LNHDA and CDR2 SQIVND (reference sequence). The CDR3 totals 14 residues. The CDR3, as DNA: TGTGCCAGTAGTATCCAGGGGTCCTCCTACGAGCAGTACTTC. Translation: CASSIQGSSYEQYF.

CDR3 sequence reads: CASSFGWMNTEAFF. The CDR3 DNA reads TGTGCCAGCAGTTTCGGGTGGATGAACACTGAAGCTTTCTTT. The chain is built from TRBV6-5 and TRBJ1-1; D unresolved. The germline V gene has CDR1 MNHEY and CDR2 SVGAGI. The V and J ends lost 4 bases and 0 bases respectively, with 9 bases between them. The CDR3 extends over 14 amino acids.

The V gene is TRBV6-5, the J gene TRBJ1-2; D perhaps matches TRBD1 (5 bases). The CDR3 spans 14 residues. From germline, CDR1 is MNHEY and CDR2 SVGAGI. V was cut by 2 bases and J by 4 bases, with 11 bases left in between. As DNA, the CDR3 is TGTGCCAGCAGTTACGGGCAGGGTAGCTATGGCTACACCTTC. Residues: CASSYGQGSYGYTF.

This clone was seen a single time. The chain carries TRBV5-1 and TRBJ1-2; D is perhaps TRBD1 (5 bases). CDR1 and CDR2 (germline): SGHRS, YFSETQ. Trimming took off 0 bases at V and 4 bases at J, with 13 bases between the two ends. This CDR3 contains 15 residues. The CDR3 DNA is TGCGCCAGCAGCTTGGATGTAGGGGCTAGCTATGGCTACACCTTC. Protein sequence: CASSLDVGASYGYTF. The variable domain in full, with the rest retrieved from reference TRBV5-1 and TRBJ1-2, is KAGVTQTPRYLIKTRGQQVTLSCSPISGHRSVSWYQQTPGQGLQFLFEYFSETQRNKGNFPGRFSGRQFSNSRSEMNVSTLELGDSALYLCASSLDVGASYGYTFGSGTRLTVV.

The J gene is TRBJ2-1, the V gene TRBV7-2, with TRBD2 matching 11 bases. Germline loops: CDR1 SGHTA, CDR2 FQGNSA. The CDR3 totals 15 residues. The trim removed 1 base at V and 9 bases at J, leaving 5 bases unmatched. This chain's CDR3 is CASSLGGSGRVEQFF. The CDR3 nucleotides read TGTGCCAGCAGCTTAGGAGGTAGCGGGAGGGTTGAGCAGTTCTTC.

The chain carries TRBV4-1 and TRBJ2-7; D gene unclear. Trimming shortened V by 1 base and J by 6 bases, and 10 bases separated the two germline ends. This CDR3 spans 13 amino acids. Germline-derived CDR1 and CDR2 are MGHRA and YSYEKL. CDR3 in DNA: TGCGCCAGCAGCCAAGCTCCCATCGGCGAGCAGTACTTC. This codes for CASSQAPIGEQYF.

J is TRBJ1-1 and V is TRBV25-1; D is uncertain. The V end was cut by 3 bases, the J end by 0 bases, with 11 bases between. Germline values: CDR1 MGHDK, CDR2 SYGVNS. This CDR3 contains 15 residues. DNA of the CDR3: TGTGCCAGCAGTGACACCTTTACAATGAACACTGAAGCTTTCTTT. Encoded protein: CASSDTFTMNTEAFF.

About this clone: The sample has other DNA sequences that encode this CDR3 too. J is TRBJ2-1 and V is TRBV19; the D is unclear. Per the germline V gene, CDR1 is LNHDA and CDR2 is SQIVND (reference sequence). V was shortened by 3 bases and J by 0 bases, with 12 bases between the two germline ends. The CDR3 covers 16 residues. DNA of the CDR3: TGTGCCAGTAGTATCCCTGGCGGTAGCTCCTACAATGAGCAGTTCTTC. As protein: CASSIPGGSSYNEQFF.

This clone was found once. The J gene is TRBJ1-1, the V gene TRBV29-1; TRBD1 matches 8 bases. This CDR3 has 12 amino acids. V lost 7 bases and J lost 3; bases outside the gene matches: 4. Germline V gene sequence: CDR1 SQVTM, CDR2 ANQGSEA. For the CDR3, the DNA is TGCAGCGCCGGACAGGGCGACACTGAAGCTTTCTTT. It specifies CSAGQGDTEAFF.

This clone was counted once. The chain joins TRBV2 to TRBJ2-2; 7 nucleotides line up with TRBD1. The germline V gene has CDR1 SNHLY and CDR2 FYNNEI. CDR3 length: 14 amino acids. V trimming: 6 bases; J trimming: 6 bases; junction bases outside the gene matches: 7. Written as DNA, the CDR3 is TGTGCCAGCAGACAGGGGTTAGAATCCGGGGAGCTGTTTTTT. This encodes CASRQGLESGELFF.

The gene calls are TRBV29-1 and TRBJ2-7; 12 bases align to TRBD1. J lost 4 bases, V lost 5 bases, and 9 bases had no gene match. The CDR3 totals 15 residues. CDR1 is SQVTM and CDR2 is ANQGSEA in the germline V gene. The CDR3, as DNA: TGCAGCGTTACGTCCGGGACAGGGGGCCTTTACGAGCAGTACTTC. Its protein product is CSVTSGTGGLYEQYF.

The chain is built from TRBV5-1 and TRBJ2-4, with a possible D match to TRBD1 (5 bases). CDR3 length equals 13 residues. The ends were cut back, 4 bases at V and 4 bases at J, with 9 bases in the middle. Germline V gene sequence: CDR1 SGHRS, CDR2 YFSETQ. Here the CDR3 DNA reads TGCGCCAGCAGCCACCGACAGAAAAACATTCAGTACTTC. Encoded protein: CASSHRQKNIQYF.

This sequence joins TRBV11-3 and TRBJ2-3; D is uncertain. CDR3 length equals 14 residues. The germline gives CDR1 SGHNT, CDR2 YENEEA. Trimming removed 9 bases from V and 2 bases from J, with 15 bases in between. The CDR3 nucleotides read TGTGCCAGTAAGAGGAGTACCCACACAGATACGCAGTATTTT. As protein: CASKRSTHTDTQYF.

The gene calls are TRBV6-6 and TRBJ1-5, with TRBD1 as a possible D gene (5 bases). This CDR3 is 14 amino acids long. V gave up 2 bases and J gave up 10 bases, with 15 bases separating them. Germline CDR1 MNHNY, CDR2 SVGAGI (reference sequence). The CDR3 is CASSYGTGYEPQHF. The CDR3 bases are TGTGCCAGCAGTTACGGGACTGGATACGAACCCCAGCATTTT.

The chain is built from TRBV19 and TRBJ2-1, with TRBD2 identical over 10 bases. V was clipped by 5 bases and J by 0 bases; unmatched bases: 7. Germline assignment: CDR1 LNHDA and CDR2 SQIVND (reference sequence). This CDR3 spans 17 amino acids. CDR3 protein: CASSVRTSGNSYNEQFF. In DNA, the CDR3 is TGTGCCAGTAGTGTGAGGACTAGCGGAAACTCCTACAATGAGCAGTTCTTC.

This chain links TRBV5-1 with TRBJ1-1; D perhaps matches TRBD1 (6 bases). Per the germline V gene, CDR1 is SGHRS and CDR2 is YFSETQ. Trimming stripped 0 bases from V and 3 bases from J, with 12 bases between. The CDR3 has 15 amino acids. CDR3 loop: CASSLVGGHYTEAFF. Written as DNA, the CDR3 is TGCGCCAGCAGCTTGGTAGGGGGACACTACACTGAAGCTTTCTTT.

This clone was recorded a few times. The chain recombines TRBV6-5 with TRBJ1-2; 7 bases map to TRBD1. This CDR3 is 15 amino acids long. Germline V lookup: CDR1 MNHEY, CDR2 SVGAGI. J lost 0 bases, V lost 6 bases, and 7 bases had no gene match. Here the CDR3 reads CASRPGQAANYGYTF. The CDR3 DNA reads TGTGCCAGCAGACCCGGACAGGCAGCTAACTATGGCTACACCTTC.

The chain couples TRBV9 to TRBJ1-1; a weak D match, TRBD1 (6 bases). Looked up from germline, CDR1 is SGDLS and CDR2 is YYNGEE. CDR3 size: 13 residues. Trimming shortened V by 4 bases and J by 5 bases, and 12 bases separated the two germline ends. Here the CDR3 reads CASSRGFETEAFF. CDR3 nucleotide sequence: TGTGCCAGCAGCAGGGGGTTTGAGACTGAAGCTTTCTTT. Full variable domain (rest looked up from reference TRBV9 and TRBJ1-1): DSGVTQTPKHLITATGQRVTLRCSPRSGDLSVYWYQQSLDQGLQFLIQYYNGEERAKGNILERFSAQQFPDLHSELNLSSLELGDSALYFCASSRGFETEAFFGQGTRLTVV.

The gene calls are TRBV5-5 and TRBJ2-2, with TRBD2 identical over 7 bases. This CDR3 region has 15 residues. V dropped 7 bases and J dropped 0; count of bases not matched to a gene: 6. CDR1 and CDR2 from the germline V gene are SGHKS and YYEKEE (reference sequence). CDR3 sequence (DNA): TGTGCCAGCTCCTGGGACTACTCGAACACCGGGGAGCTGTTTTTT. Residues: CASSWDYSNTGELFF.